These 20 T cell receptor beta chains were all obtained from the same sample, sequenced in a study of response to subunit inactivated influenza vaccine. TCRdb processed the RT-PCR reads anew with MiXCR; each CDR3 protein has one entry. The sample records 610,000 or so distinct CDR3 sequences, about 15% being singletons. Sample: PBMCs from blood, taken 11 to 12 days after vaccination. The receptor source for this set is a man in his fifties or sixties who received an inactivated influenza vaccine.

Ten or more counts support this clonotype. The rearrangement joins TRBV10-3 to TRBJ1-2, with a tentative D call TRBD1 (5 bases). Germline V gene sequence: CDR1 ENHRY, CDR2 SYGVKD. The V and J ends lost 10 bases and 4 bases respectively, with 16 bases between them. The CDR3 runs 13 residues. CDR3 sequence: CASSWDPLYGYTF. CDR3 nucleotide sequence: TGTGCCAGCTCATGGGACCCCCTCTATGGCTACACCTTC.

Only a few counts were recorded for this clonotype. CDR3 sequence reads: CASSQTASGANVLTF. CDR3 nucleotide sequence: TGTGCCAGCAGCCAAACAGCCTCTGGGGCCAACGTCCTGACTTTC. The chain joins TRBV7-2 to TRBJ2-6; no definite D call. The length of the CDR3 is 15 residues. The ends were cut back, 5 bases at V and 0 bases at J, with 8 bases in the middle. CDR1 and CDR2 (germline): SGHTA, FQGNSA.

This clonotype was detected ten times or more. The chain recombines TRBV9 with TRBJ2-2; the D gene is possibly TRBD2 (5 bases). Between the trimmed V and J ends, which lost 0 bases and 2 bases, there was a span of 5 bases. The CDR3 is made up of 14 amino acids. Germline CDR1 is SGDLS and CDR2 is YYNGEE. CDR3 residues: CASSVAGNTGELFF. The CDR3 DNA sequence: TGTGCCAGCAGCGTAGCGGGAAACACCGGGGAGCTGTTTTTT.

The V and J genes are TRBV6-5 and TRBJ1-2; 7 bases fit TRBD1. The V and J ends lost 0 bases and 8 bases, in that order; junction bases with no gene match: 12. There are 16 residues in the CDR3. Germline-derived CDR1 and CDR2 are MNHEY and SVGAGI. The CDR3 sequence: CASSYSPGQNSAGYTF. CDR3 bases: TGTGCCAGCAGTTACTCGCCGGGACAGAATTCTGCGGGCTACACCTTC.

This chain uses TRBV5-1 with TRBJ2-1, with 7 bases that match TRBD1. The CDR3 runs 16 residues. With 4 bases clipped from V and 3 bases from J, the junction kept 10 bases outside the gene matches. Germline CDR1 is SGHRS and CDR2 is YFSETQ. The CDR3 loop is CASSKVIRDSYNEQFF. The CDR3 DNA reads TGCGCCAGCAGCAAGGTGATTCGGGACAGCTACAATGAGCAGTTCTTC.

This clonotype occurred many times. V gene TRBV7-2 combines with J gene TRBJ2-3; 13 bases align to TRBD2. The CDR3 is 16 amino acids. Germline V gene data show CDR1 as SGHTA and CDR2 as FQGNSA. V shed 7 bases and J 3 bases; nucleotides not matched to a gene: 7. In DNA, the CDR3 is TGTGCCAGCAAGGGGACTAGCGGGATCTGGACAGATACGCAGTATTTT. Protein: CASKGTSGIWTDTQYF.

This rearrangement joins TRBV11-2 to TRBJ2-1; D gene uncertain. Per the germline V gene, CDR1 is SGHAT and CDR2 is FQNNGV. The CDR3 runs 13 residues. V was pared by 7 bases and J by 8 bases, with 15 bases between. CDR3 DNA: TGTGCCAGCATGGACGGTAGATATGATGAGCAGTTCTTC. This codes for CASMDGRYDEQFF.

This clonotype was observed a handful of times. The chain couples TRBV5-1 to TRBJ2-1, with 9 bases aligning to TRBD2. With V trimmed by 1 base and J by 8 bases, 7 bases remained unmatched. In germline, CDR1 is SGHRS, CDR2 YFSETQ. The CDR3 is made up of 15 amino acids. The CDR3 nucleotides read TGCGCCAGCAGCTTGACTAGCGGGCTTTGGGATGAGCAGTTCTTC. It yields the protein CASSLTSGLWDEQFF.

This clonotype was recorded a few times. The CDR3 DNA follows: TGTGCCAGCAGCCGCCCTAGCGGGGGGTCCAGCACAGATACGCAGTATTTT. Translated, it gives CASSRPSGGSSTDTQYF. V and J are TRBV7-2 and TRBJ2-3; TRBD2 matches 11 bases. After removal of 5 bases from V and 0 bases from J, the junction contained 7 bases not matched to a gene. CDR3 length equals 17 residues. Germline lookup yields CDR1 SGHTA and CDR2 FQGNSA. Full variable domain (remainder filled in from reference TRBV7-2 and TRBJ2-3): GAGVSQSPSNKVTEKGKDVELRCDPISGHTALYWYRQSLGQGLEFLIYFQGNSAPDKSGLPSDRFSAERTGGSVSTLTIQRTQQEDSAVYLCASSRPSGGSSTDTQYFGPGTRLTVL.

This clonotype was seen many times. The rearrangement links TRBV27 to TRBJ2-1, with D maybe TRBD1 (6 bases). CDR3 length: 15 residues. V was shortened by 5 bases and J by 4 bases, with 15 bases between the two germline ends. In germline, CDR1 is MNHEY, CDR2 SMNVEV (reference sequence). The CDR3 here is CASSPRGSAYNEQFF. CDR3 DNA sequence: TGTGCCAGCAGTCCGAGGGGGAGCGCTTACAATGAGCAGTTCTTC.

V and J are TRBV4-3 and TRBJ2-3, with 12 bases aligning to TRBD2. Germline V lookup: CDR1 LGHNA, CDR2 YSLEER. The CDR3 has 17 amino acids. V trimming: 1 base; J trimming: 2 bases; junction bases outside the gene matches: 4. CDR3 sequence: CASSQAGLAGYTDTQYF. The CDR3, as DNA: TGCGCCAGCAGCCAAGCGGGACTAGCGGGCTACACAGATACGCAGTATTTT.

This clonotype has just a few counts. The J gene is TRBJ2-7, the V gene TRBV10-3; D is possibly TRBD1 (5 bases). The ends were cut back, 4 bases at V and 0 bases at J, with 13 bases in the middle. CDR3 size: 15 residues. In germline, CDR1 is ENHRY, CDR2 SYGVKD. The chain's CDR3 is CAISGAGLSSYEQYF. CDR3 coding DNA: TGTGCCATCAGTGGAGCAGGGCTTAGCTCCTACGAGCAGTACTTC.

The rearrangement links TRBV5-1 to TRBJ2-2; 8 nucleotides agree with TRBD2. The length of the CDR3 is 16 residues. CDR1 and CDR2 (germline): SGHRS, YFSETQ. Germline trimming cut 4 bases from V and 5 bases from J; bases unmatched to any gene: 10. The CDR3 sequence: CASSVSGSSRTGELFF. In nucleotides, the CDR3 is TGCGCCAGCAGCGTCAGCGGGAGTAGTAGAACCGGGGAGCTGTTTTTT.

The rearrangement links TRBV28 to TRBJ2-7, with a tentative D call TRBD1 (6 bases). The CDR3 is 17 residues long. Germline loops: CDR1 MDHEN, CDR2 SYDVKM. Trimming stripped 5 bases from V and 5 bases from J, with 25 bases between. The CDR3 sequence is CASSPRILVGGEHEQYF. CDR3 bases: TGTGCCAGCAGTCCCCGGATTTTAGTAGGGGGTGAACACGAGCAGTACTTC.

The table lists this clonotype with many counts. The gene calls are TRBV24-1 and TRBJ1-4; the D is unclear. The germline V gene encodes CDR1 KGHDR and CDR2 SFDVKD. This CDR3 contains 14 residues. The ends were cut back, 4 bases at V and 8 bases at J, with 13 bases in the middle. The chain's CDR3 is CATSETGPLEKLFF. The CDR3 region has the DNA TGTGCCACCAGTGAGACTGGACCTCTGGAAAAACTGTTTTTT.

This clonotype was seen only a few times. This chain joins TRBV20-1 and TRBJ1-1; weak D call: TRBD1 (6 bases). V gave up 6 bases and J gave up 1 base, with 12 bases separating them. CDR3 size: 13 residues. Germline CDR1 reads DFQATT; CDR2 reads SNEGSKA (reference sequence). The CDR3 protein is CSAPDSWNTEAFF. The CDR3 region has the DNA TGCAGTGCCCCGGACAGCTGGAACACTGAAGCTTTCTTT.

This clonotype was found a few times. The chain joins TRBV20-1 to TRBJ2-2; 8 bases map to TRBD1. Germline loops: CDR1 DFQATT, CDR2 SNEGSKA (reference sequence). This CDR3 comprises 16 residues. Trimming took 0 bases from V and 6 from J; bases not matched to a gene: 9. Written as DNA, the CDR3 is TGCAGTGCTAGAGATTCTGCCCAGGGGGCATCCGGGGAGCTGTTTTTT. Translating gives CSARDSAQGASGELFF.

J is TRBJ2-7 and V is TRBV7-9; 7 bases map to TRBD2. V gave up 5 bases and J gave up 3 bases; unmatched junction bases: 4. Germline assignment: CDR1 SEHNR and CDR2 FQNEAQ (reference sequence). This CDR3 comprises 13 residues. This CDR3 reads CASSPGTIYEQYF. CDR3 coding DNA: TGTGCCAGCAGCCCCGGGACTATCTACGAGCAGTACTTC.

This clonotype was recorded only once. V and J are TRBV4-1 and TRBJ2-7; D not resolved. From germline, CDR1 is MGHRA and CDR2 YSYEKL. V shed 2 bases and J shed 0 bases, with 8 bases lying between them. The CDR3 contains 14 residues. CDR3 region: CASSQQTRSYEQYF. In nucleotides, the CDR3 is TGCGCCAGCAGCCAACAGACACGCTCCTACGAGCAGTACTTC.

This clonotype was detected only a few times. The genes are TRBV7-8 and TRBJ2-5, with 9 bases identical to TRBD2. V lost 5 bases, J lost 0 bases, and 4 bases stayed unmatched. Germline values: CDR1 SGHVS, CDR2 FQNEAQ. The CDR3 totals 15 residues. The CDR3 nucleotides are TGTGCCAGCAGCGGGCTAGCGGGGAACCAAGAGACCCAGTACTTC. It specifies CASSGLAGNQETQYF.